This TCR beta chain comes out of a study of T cells after yellow fever vaccination. Whole-study context: SMART-Seq v4 Ultra Low Input handled preparation of low-cell-number fractions.

This clonotype was observed a handful of times. Its antigen is currently unknown. In TCRdb, the 5' RACE reads were re-called with MiXCR into one record per CDR3 protein. Of about 240,000 distinct CDR3 sequences in the sample, 6.9% were seen once. Notes on the study in general: After the booster, about 95% of CD4 and about nine tenths of CD8 primary-response clones were re-detected.

Germline-derived CDR1 and CDR2 are LNHDA and SQIVND (reference sequence). V was cut by 9 bases and J by 4 bases, with 12 bases left in between. The CDR3 is 12 residues long. This chain connects TRBV19 to TRBJ1-2; TRBD1 is a possible D gene (5 bases). The sequenced sample was CD4+ T cells sorted from PBMCs, obtained 15 days after the yellow fever booster vaccination. This receptor was taken from a man aged 25-45 years who received the YFV17D yellow fever vaccine. CDR3 DNA: TGTGCCAGCCAGACAGCGAGCTATGGCTACACCTTC. Residues: CASQTASYGYTF.